This passage covers 22 T cell receptor beta chains from one sample sequenced in a study of graft-versus-host responses after intestinal transplantation. Clones were read by immunoSEQ multiplex PCR, and TCRdb kept only the in-frame ones, dropping some. The table has approximately 19,000 clones, roughly 40% seen once. The input for sequencing was alloreactive CD4+ T cells from a mixed lymphocyte reaction culture, taken before intestinal transplant. Described subset: CFSE-low proliferating T cells sorted from roughly six-day pre-transplant mixed lymphocyte reaction (GvH or HvG direction). The receptor source for this set is a human patient who received an intestinal transplant.

The table lists this clone with a few counts. The rearrangement uses TRBV5-5 and TRBJ1-4; D might be TRBD1 (5 bases). This CDR3 has 16 residues. Deletions cut 1 base from V and 8 bases from J, with 18 bases between. The germline gives CDR1 SGHKS, CDR2 YYEKEE (reference sequence). The CDR3 region is CASSLNFGTVSEKLFF. In DNA form, the CDR3 reads TGTGCCAGCAGCTTGAATTTCGGGACGGTTTCGGAAAAACTGTTTTTT.

This chain connects TRBV5-6 to TRBJ1-2, with D perhaps TRBD1 (6 bases). The CDR3 loop spans 14 amino acids. Per germline, CDR1 SGHDT and CDR2 YYEEEE. V lost 2 bases to trimming and J lost 4 bases, with 12 bases between them. The CDR3 DNA reads as TGTGCCAGCAGCTTTGCGAGGACAGTCTATGGCTACACCTTC. It specifies CASSFARTVYGYTF.

This rearrangement joins TRBV6-5 to TRBJ2-4, with no clear D. The CDR3 loop spans 13 amino acids. Germline lookup yields CDR1 MNHEY and CDR2 SVGAGI. With 5 bases removed from V and 4 bases from J, the gap between germline ends came to 9 bases. For the CDR3, the DNA is TGTGCCAGCAGTCGTCGCCCGAAAAACATTCAGTACTTC. Translating gives CASSRRPKNIQYF.

V gene TRBV5-1 combines with J gene TRBJ1-1, with D perhaps TRBD1 (5 bases). Germline CDR1 is SGHRS and CDR2 is YFSETQ. Trimming shortened V by 5 bases and J by 6 bases, and 20 bases separated the two germline ends. The CDR3 sequence is 15 residues long. The CDR3 bases are TGCGCCAGCAGTTTAGCAGACAGTCCCCTGTCTGAAGCTTTCTTT. Protein product: CASSLADSPLSEAFF.

The rearrangement joins TRBV4-2 to TRBJ2-5, with TRBD2 identical over 8 bases. J was trimmed by 5 bases and V by 0 bases; bases with no gene match: 5. The CDR3 sequence is 15 residues long. The V gene's germline CDR1 is LGHNA and CDR2 YNFKEQ. CDR3 region: CASSQDGLAGETQYF. The CDR3 region has the DNA TGTGCCAGCAGCCAAGATGGGTTAGCGGGGGAGACCCAGTACTTC.

This chain links TRBV5-1 with TRBJ2-3; D may be TRBD2 (6 bases). Germline loops: CDR1 SGHRS, CDR2 YFSETQ. This CDR3 has 16 residues. The ends were cut back, 6 bases at V and 0 bases at J, with 17 bases in the middle. CDR3 residues: CASTLFSRGSTDTQYF. Here the CDR3 DNA reads TGCGCCAGCACTCTCTTTTCGCGGGGCAGCACAGATACGCAGTATTTT. Variable domain in full (rest from reference TRBV5-1 and TRBJ2-3): KAGVTQTPRYLIKTRGQQVTLSCSPISGHRSVSWYQQTPGQGLQFLFEYFSETQRNKGNFPGRFSGRQFSNSRSEMNVSTLELGDSALYLCASTLFSRGSTDTQYFGPGTRLTVL.

The V call is TRBV5-1, the J call TRBJ1-2; D is perhaps TRBD1 (5 bases). Looked up from germline, CDR1 is SGHRS and CDR2 is YFSETQ. V gave up 0 bases and J gave up 1 base, with 7 bases separating them. The CDR3 contains 14 residues. The CDR3 DNA is TGCGCCAGCAGCTTGGAGGGGAATAACTATGGCTACACCTTC. Protein sequence: CASSLEGNNYGYTF. Full variable domain (remainder filled in from reference TRBV5-1 and TRBJ1-2): KAGVTQTPRYLIKTRGQQVTLSCSPISGHRSVSWYQQTPGQGLQFLFEYFSETQRNKGNFPGRFSGRQFSNSRSEMNVSTLELGDSALYLCASSLEGNNYGYTFGSGTRLTVV.

This clone occurred once. The chain carries TRBV4-2 and TRBJ2-3, with 14 bases aligning to TRBD2. The CDR3 is made up of 16 amino acids. Per germline, CDR1 LGHNA and CDR2 YNFKEQ. Unmatched junction bases numbered 1, after V lost 1 base and J lost 4 bases. The CDR3 DNA reads TGTGCCAGCAGCCAAGGACTAGCGGGGGGGCCAGATACGCAGTATTTT. Residues: CASSQGLAGGPDTQYF.

The chain has TRBV6-8 and TRBJ1-6; no clear D gene. The germline V and J ends were trimmed by 0 bases and 9 bases, with 9 bases remaining between them. The germline gives CDR1 MNHGY, CDR2 SAAAGT. The CDR3 covers 14 residues. The CDR3 here is CASSYSYDVSPLHF. DNA for the CDR3: TGTGCCAGCAGTTACTCCTACGACGTTTCACCCCTCCACTTT.

This sequence joins TRBV2 and TRBJ2-2, with 9 bases fitting TRBD1. The CDR3 runs 14 residues. Germline lookup yields CDR1 SNHLY and CDR2 FYNNEI. With 6 bases clipped from V and 7 bases from J, the junction kept 6 bases outside the gene matches. The CDR3 protein is CASRKQGAHGELFF. The CDR3 DNA sequence: TGTGCCAGCAGAAAACAGGGGGCCCACGGGGAGCTGTTTTTT.

In its sample, this clone was seen a few times. The chain has TRBV6-1 and TRBJ2-5; D might be TRBD2 (6 bases). CDR1 is MNHNS and CDR2 is SASEGT in the germline V gene. Trimming took off 4 bases at V and 4 bases at J, with 19 bases between the two ends. The CDR3 consists of 16 residues. CDR3 protein: CASSGGVTVLRETQYF. CDR3 in DNA: TGTGCCAGCAGTGGGGGGGTGACAGTCCTCAGAGAGACCCAGTACTTC.

The chain uses TRBV2 and TRBJ1-2; 8 bases fit TRBD1. This CDR3 is built from 13 residues. V lost 6 bases, J lost 7 bases, and 7 bases stayed unmatched. Germline V gene lookup returns CDR1 SNHLY and CDR2 FYNNEI. In DNA form, the CDR3 reads TGTGCCAGCAGGGCGGACAGGGCCAGTGGCTACACCTTC. Amino acid sequence: CASRADRASGYTF.

The chain has TRBV6-5 and TRBJ2-7, with D tentatively TRBD2 (6 bases). The V gene's germline CDR1 is MNHEY and CDR2 SVGAGI. The CDR3 consists of 14 residues. V gave up 5 bases and J gave up 2 bases, with 13 bases separating them. CDR3 in amino acids: CASSRLAGTYEQYF. CDR3 in DNA: TGTGCCAGCAGTAGGCTTGCGGGGACCTACGAGCAGTACTTC.

The chain carries TRBV6-6 and TRBJ1-1; TRBD1 matches 7 bases. The CDR3 length is 14 residues. Looked up from germline, CDR1 is MNHNY and CDR2 is SVGAGI (reference sequence). Germline trimming cut 6 bases from V and 1 base from J; bases unmatched to any gene: 5. CDR3 coding DNA: TGTGCCAGCAGGCTACAGGGGAGGAACACTGAAGCTTTCTTT. It is translated as CASRLQGRNTEAFF.

This clone was seen more than once but under ten times. This chain uses TRBV5-4 with TRBJ2-7; the D call may be TRBD1 or TRBD2 (5 bases each). The CDR3 length is 15 residues. V was shortened by 4 bases and J by 5 bases, with 19 bases between the two germline ends. Germline V gives CDR1 SGHNT, CDR2 YYREEE (reference sequence). The CDR3: CASSQRAFGGDEQYF. The CDR3 DNA reads as TGTGCCAGCAGCCAAAGGGCCTTTGGGGGTGACGAGCAGTACTTC. The full variable domain, rest sourced from reference TRBV5-4 and TRBJ2-7, is ETGVTQSPTHLIKTRGQQVTLRCSSQSGHNTVSWYQQALGQGPQFIFQYYREEENGRGNFPPRFSGLQFPNYSSELNVNALELDDSALYLCASSQRAFGGDEQYFGPGTRLTVT.

In nucleotides, the CDR3 is TGTGCCTGGAGTACAGGATGGACTGAAGCTTTCTTT. This sequence encodes CAWSTGWTEAFF. The gene calls are TRBV30 and TRBJ1-1, with D possibly matching TRBD1 (5 bases). CDR1 is GTSNPN, CDR2 SVGIG, per germline (reference sequence). The CDR3 length is 12 residues. With 2 bases removed from V and 5 bases from J, the gap between germline ends came to 9 bases.

As for this clone: One junction end does not reproduce the germline sequence, and a read error may be involved. The rearrangement links TRBV4-1 to TRBJ2-7, with 8 bases fitting TRBD1. Germline CDR1 and CDR2: MGHRA and YSYEKL. The CDR3 is 15 residues long. The CDR3 here is CASSPRQGAQDEQYF. As DNA, the CDR3 is TGTGCCAGCAGCCCCCGGCAGGGGGCGCAGGACGAGCAGTACTTC.

The count of this clone is one. The CDR3: CSAKPTSAAFF. The CDR3 DNA follows: TGCAGTGCCAAGCCCACTTCAGCAGCTTTCTTT. The gene calls are TRBV20-1 and TRBJ1-1; D gene ambiguous. Germline CDR1 and CDR2: DFQATT and SNEGSKA (reference sequence). The CDR3 loop spans 11 amino acids. The V gene lost 6 bases and the J gene lost 10 bases, with 15 bases spanning the gap.

This clone was counted once. The J gene is TRBJ2-1, the V gene TRBV18; the match to TRBD2 covers 7 bases. V dropped 3 bases and J dropped 0; count of bases not matched to a gene: 8. Germline V CDR1 and CDR2: KGHSH, LQKENI. This CDR3 region has 17 residues. The CDR3 DNA follows: TGTGCCAGCTCACCCCCACTAGCGCTGAGCTCCTACAATGAGCAGTTCTTC. Protein sequence: CASSPPLALSSYNEQFF.

This clone occurred a few times. This chain uses TRBV7-2 with TRBJ2-2; 7 positions match TRBD1. Germline lookup yields CDR1 SGHTA and CDR2 FQGNSA. This CDR3 is built from 13 residues. The junction had 3 bases not matched to a gene; V was cut back by 5 bases and J by 6 bases. CDR3 in DNA: TGTGCCAGCAGCCCCGACAGGGCCGGGGAGCTGTTTTTT. Translation gives CASSPDRAGELFF.

The CDR3 DNA follows: TGTGCCAGCAGTGTTAGGCAGGGGATGAGGATCATTCAGTACTTC. The encoded protein is CASSVRQGMRIIQYF. This chain links TRBV6-1 with TRBJ2-4; maybe TRBD1 (6 bases). The ends were cut back, 4 bases at V and 9 bases at J, with 19 bases in the middle. CDR1 is MNHNS and CDR2 is SASEGT in the germline V gene. The CDR3 has 15 residues.

This clone was observed a few times. The V and J genes are TRBV6-1 and TRBJ1-5, with 8 bases lining up with TRBD1. From germline, CDR1 is MNHNS and CDR2 SASEGT. This CDR3 comprises 14 residues. With 6 bases clipped from V and 5 bases from J, the junction kept 6 bases outside the gene matches. The CDR3 coding sequence is TGTGCCAGCAGCTCAGGGGGCTTGGATCAGCCCCAGCATTTT. Encoded protein: CASSSGGLDQPQHF.